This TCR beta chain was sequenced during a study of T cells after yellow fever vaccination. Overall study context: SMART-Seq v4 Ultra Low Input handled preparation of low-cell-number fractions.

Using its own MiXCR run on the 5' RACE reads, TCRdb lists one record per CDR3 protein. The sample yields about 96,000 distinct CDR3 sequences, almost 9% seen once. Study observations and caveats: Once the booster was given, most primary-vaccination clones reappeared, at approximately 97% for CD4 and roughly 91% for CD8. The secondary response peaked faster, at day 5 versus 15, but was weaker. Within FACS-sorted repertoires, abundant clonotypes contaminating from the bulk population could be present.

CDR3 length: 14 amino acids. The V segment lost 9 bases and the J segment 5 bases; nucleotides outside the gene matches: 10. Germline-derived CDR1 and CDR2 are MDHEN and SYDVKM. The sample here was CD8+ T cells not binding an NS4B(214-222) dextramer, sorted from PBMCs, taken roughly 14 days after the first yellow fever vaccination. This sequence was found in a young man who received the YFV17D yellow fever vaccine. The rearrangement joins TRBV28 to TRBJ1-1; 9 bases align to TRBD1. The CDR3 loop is CASKRDRVGTEAFF. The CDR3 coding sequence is TGTGCCAGTAAACGGGACAGGGTAGGAACTGAAGCTTTCTTT.